These 32 T cell receptor beta chains were sequenced from one sample in a study of blood T cell repertoires in COVID-19. Data came from immunoSEQ multiplex PCR; TCRdb stores just in-frame clones and leaves some out. The sample yields about 140,000 clones, 90% seen once. The source material was peripheral blood. The receptors derive from a woman older than 75 with acute or convalescent COVID-19.

The chain carries TRBV6-2 or TRBV6-3 and TRBJ1-1, with D perhaps TRBD1 (6 bases). The CDR3 is 15 amino acids. Trimming shortened V by 2 bases and J by 1 base, and 11 bases separated the two germline ends. Germline-derived CDR1 and CDR2 are MNHEY and SVGEGT. This chain's CDR3 is CASSYGAGANTEAFF. The CDR3 DNA is TGTGCCAGCAGTTACGGTGCGGGGGCGAACACTGAAGCTTTCTTT.

The chain couples TRBV19 to TRBJ2-3, with D unclear. CDR1 and CDR2 (germline): LNHDA, SQIVND (reference sequence). V lost 5 bases and J lost 2, with 8 bases in between. The CDR3 consists of 13 residues. The CDR3 reads CASSQESTDTQYF. Written as DNA, the CDR3 is TGTGCCAGTAGTCAGGAATCCACAGATACGCAGTATTTT.

The CDR3 sequence: CATSDTGTSGITDTQYF. The CDR3 DNA reads TGTGCCACCAGTGACACCGGGACTAGCGGAATCACAGATACGCAGTATTTT. The V gene is TRBV24-1, the J gene TRBJ2-3, with 11 bases matching TRBD2. V shed 4 bases, J shed 2 bases, and the junction held 7 bases outside the gene matches. The CDR3 sequence is 17 residues long. From germline, CDR1 is KGHDR and CDR2 SFDVKD.

The rearrangement uses TRBV19 and TRBJ2-7; 8 bases map to TRBD1. V lost 3 bases and J lost 0; bases outside the gene matches: 7. CDR1 and CDR2 from the germline V gene are LNHDA and SQIVND (reference sequence). The CDR3 is made up of 16 amino acids. The CDR3 here is CASSMRGTGHSYEQYF. DNA of the CDR3: TGTGCCAGTAGTATGAGGGGGACAGGACACTCCTACGAGCAGTACTTC. Filled out from reference TRBV19 and TRBJ2-7, the complete variable domain reads DGGITQSPKYLFRKEGQNVTLSCEQNLNHDAMYWYRQDPGQGLRLIYYSQIVNDFQKGDIAEGYSVSREKKESFPLTVTSAQKNPTAFYLCASSMRGTGHSYEQYFGPGTRLTVT.

This chain joins TRBV5-1 and TRBJ2-2; 8 nucleotides align to TRBD1. This CDR3 has 17 amino acids. V lost 3 bases, J lost 0 bases, and 7 bases stayed unmatched. CDR1 SGHRS and CDR2 YFSETQ come from the germline V gene. The CDR3 bases are TGCGCCAGCAGCTCTCCGGGACAGGTCGCGAACACCGGGGAGCTGTTTTTT. Its translation: CASSSPGQVANTGELFF.

As DNA, the CDR3 is TGCGCCAGCACAGGGGTTAACTACGAGCAGTACTTC. Its translation is CASTGVNYEQYF. The rearrangement joins TRBV5-1 to TRBJ2-7, with D tentatively TRBD1 (6 bases). The CDR3 has 12 residues. Trimming left V 6 bases short and J 3 bases short, with 10 bases between. Germline lookup yields CDR1 SGHRS and CDR2 YFSETQ.

This chain uses TRBV10-3 with TRBJ1-5, with 11 bases aligning to TRBD1. The CDR3 has 15 amino acids. Germline values: CDR1 ENHRY, CDR2 SYGVKD. V was clipped by 11 bases and J by 5 bases; unmatched bases: 11. The CDR3 is CASRRGQGADQPQHF. The CDR3 DNA reads TGTGCCTCAAGGCGAGGACAGGGGGCGGATCAGCCCCAGCATTTT.

This chain connects TRBV7-2 to TRBJ1-6; D not resolved. Trimming removed 2 bases at V and 0 bases at J, with 14 bases between. Germline loops: CDR1 SGHTA, CDR2 FQGNSA. The CDR3 sequence is 18 residues long. CDR3 protein: CASSLSPSLSSYNSPLHF. For the CDR3, the DNA is TGTGCCAGCAGCTTAAGCCCTTCATTGAGCTCCTATAATTCACCCCTCCACTTT.

The chain links TRBV6-5 to TRBJ1-1; weak D call: TRBD1 (6 bases). Trimming took 0 bases from V and 3 from J, leaving 11 bases between them. Germline-derived CDR1 and CDR2 are MNHEY and SVGAGI. The CDR3 covers 15 residues. The DNA of the CDR3 is TGTGCCAGCAGTTACTCTTGGACAGCGGACACTGAAGCTTTCTTT. Its protein is CASSYSWTADTEAFF.

The chain joins TRBV18 to TRBJ2-3; D perhaps matches TRBD2 (5 bases). V lost 0 bases, J lost 0 bases, and 13 bases lay in between. Germline loops: CDR1 KGHSH, CDR2 LQKENI. The CDR3 consists of 17 residues. This chain's CDR3 is CASSPPTRTSSTDTQYF. DNA for the CDR3: TGTGCCAGCTCACCACCAACTAGGACCTCTAGCACAGATACGCAGTATTTT.

The chain couples TRBV7-9 to TRBJ1-2; D not certain. CDR3 length equals 15 residues. The germline V gene has CDR1 SEHNR and CDR2 FQNEAQ (reference sequence). Between the trimmed V and J ends, which lost 0 bases and 8 bases, there was a span of 16 bases. The DNA for the CDR3 is TGTGCCAGCAGCTTAGCGCAGTATGTGAGGAGAGGCTACACCTTC. It codes for CASSLAQYVRRGYTF.

The chain couples TRBV7-9 to TRBJ2-5; 7 bases match TRBD1. The CDR3 is 15 residues long. Trimming removed 6 bases from V and 5 bases from J; junction bases left unmatched: 12. Germline V gives CDR1 SEHNR, CDR2 FQNEAQ (reference sequence). In DNA, the CDR3 is TGTGCCAGCAGACGGGACAGCACTTGGTCGGAGACCCAGTACTTC. This encodes CASRRDSTWSETQYF.

The chain carries TRBV7-9 and TRBJ1-1, with 7 bases lining up with TRBD1. J was trimmed by 5 bases and V by 5 bases; bases with no gene match: 8. This CDR3 spans 14 amino acids. Germline-derived CDR1 and CDR2 are SEHNR and FQNEAQ (reference sequence). CDR3 DNA: TGTGCCAGCAGCACGACAGGGATCCGTACTGAAGCTTTCTTT. Its translation is CASSTTGIRTEAFF.

The chain employs TRBV25-1 and TRBJ1-1, with 7 nucleotides matching TRBD1. Germline V gives CDR1 MGHDK, CDR2 SYGVNS. CDR3 size: 13 residues. J was trimmed by 1 base and V by 8 bases; bases with no gene match: 4. The CDR3 sequence: CASRWTGNTEAFF. CDR3 DNA sequence: TGTGCCAGCCGCTGGACAGGGAACACTGAAGCTTTCTTT.

The rearrangement links TRBV11-2 to TRBJ1-1; perhaps TRBD1 as D (6 bases). The CDR3 spans 15 residues. Trimming stripped 5 bases from V and 0 bases from J, with 13 bases between. Germline V gene data show CDR1 as SGHAT and CDR2 as FQNNGV. CDR3 coding DNA: TGTGCCAGCAGCCTATCGACAGGAATGAACACTGAAGCTTTCTTT. It encodes CASSLSTGMNTEAFF.

The V call is TRBV4-2, the J call TRBJ2-1; D is uncertain. CDR1 and CDR2 from the germline V gene are LGHNA and YNFKEQ. Trimming removed 1 base at V and 2 bases at J, with 12 bases between. CDR3 length equals 16 residues. CDR3: CASSQGPAAAYNEQFF. In nucleotides, the CDR3 is TGTGCCAGCAGCCAAGGCCCGGCGGCCGCCTACAATGAGCAGTTCTTC.

CDR3 sequence (DNA): TGTGCCAGCTCACCAAGCCTAGATCACACTGAAGCTTTCTTT. Amino acid sequence: CASSPSLDHTEAFF. V is TRBV18 and J is TRBJ1-1; D gene ambiguous. CDR3 length: 14 amino acids. Germline lookup yields CDR1 KGHSH and CDR2 LQKENI. V dropped 2 bases and J dropped 3 bases, with 10 bases sitting between them.

This clone was seen only once. This rearrangement joins TRBV19 to TRBJ1-2; D is unresolved. Per germline, CDR1 LNHDA and CDR2 SQIVND (reference sequence). V lost 7 bases to trimming and J lost 6 bases, with 15 bases between them. This CDR3 has 13 residues. Written as DNA, the CDR3 is TGTGCCAGTACCCCCCCGGGGAGAGATGGCTACACCTTC. Its protein is CASTPPGRDGYTF.

The chain couples TRBV19 to TRBJ2-6, with D perhaps matching TRBD1 (6 bases). Trimming removed 3 bases from V and 2 bases from J, with 14 bases in between. The CDR3 has 17 amino acids. The germline gives CDR1 LNHDA, CDR2 SQIVND (reference sequence). The CDR3 loop reads CASSMGQRGTGANVLTF. The CDR3 DNA is TGTGCCAGTAGTATGGGGCAAAGGGGGACTGGGGCCAACGTCCTGACTTTC.

This clone was recorded a few times. The V call is TRBV11-2, the J call TRBJ1-4; 7 bases fit TRBD1. V lost 5 bases, J lost 7 bases, and 7 bases stayed unmatched. This CDR3 is 14 amino acids long. Germline assignment: CDR1 SGHAT and CDR2 FQNNGV. CDR3 coding DNA: TGTGCCAGCAGCAAGGGACAGCGCGCTGAAAAACTGTTTTTT. Translating it yields CASSKGQRAEKLFF. The entire variable domain, with the rest obtained from reference TRBV11-2 and TRBJ1-4, is as follows: EAGVAQSPRYKIIEKRQSVAFWCNPISGHATLYWYQQILGQGPKLLIQFQNNGVVDDSQLPKDRFSAERLKGVDSTLKIQPAKLEDSAVYLCASSKGQRAEKLFFGSGTQLSVL.

The chain links TRBV24-1 to TRBJ1-3; possibly TRBD1 for D (6 bases). The CDR3 contains 15 residues. With 3 bases removed from V and 2 bases from J, the gap between germline ends came to 10 bases. Per germline, CDR1 KGHDR and CDR2 SFDVKD. CDR3 protein: CATSDTRDTGNTIYF. The CDR3 nucleotides read TGTGCCACCAGTGATACCCGGGACACTGGAAACACCATATATTTT.

This rearrangement joins TRBV6-1 to TRBJ1-1, with 12 positions matching TRBD1. With 2 bases clipped from V and 7 bases from J, the junction kept 2 bases outside the gene matches. Germline CDR1 MNHNS, CDR2 SASEGT. The CDR3 extends over 14 amino acids. The CDR3 here is CASSERDRGREAFF. The CDR3 DNA reads as TGTGCCAGCAGTGAAAGGGACAGGGGGCGTGAAGCTTTCTTT.

This clone was seen only a few times. V usage is TRBV12-3 or TRBV12-4 and J usage is TRBJ2-2; D perhaps matches TRBD1 (5 bases). V was cut by 6 bases and J by 4 bases, with 9 bases left in between. This CDR3 is built from 13 residues. The CDR3 loop reads CASSDSLTGELFF. The CDR3 DNA is TGTGCCAGCAGCGACAGCCTCACCGGGGAGCTGTTTTTT.

J is TRBJ2-2 and V is TRBV5-8, with no clear D. This CDR3 spans 13 amino acids. The germline V gene encodes CDR1 SGHTS and CDR2 YDEGEE. V lost 0 bases, J lost 7 bases, and 7 bases lay in between. CDR3 DNA: TGTGCCAGCAGCTTGGTAACGGGCGGGGAGCTGTTTTTT. This encodes CASSLVTGGELFF.

The rearrangement joins TRBV21-1 to TRBJ1-3; TRBD1, the table's D call, lacks a check against the DNA. TRBV21-1 is shown as a pseudogene. The CDR3 loop spans 18 amino acids. CDR3 DNA sequence: TGTGCCAGCAGCATCTTATTACAGGGGAAGGTCTCTGGAAACACCATATATTTT. The encoded protein is CASSILLQGKVSGNTIYF.

This rearrangement joins TRBV30 to TRBJ1-2; TRBD1 is a possible D gene (5 bases). The V gene's germline CDR1 is GTSNPN and CDR2 SVGIG (reference sequence). Trimming shortened V by 2 bases and J by 5 bases, and 12 bases separated the two germline ends. This CDR3 comprises 13 residues. The CDR3 loop is CAWSRQGDYGYTF. The CDR3 DNA is TGTGCCTGGAGTAGGCAGGGTGATTATGGCTACACCTTC.

This chain joins TRBV5-4 and TRBJ1-2; D is undetermined. V was pared by 4 bases and J by 7 bases, with 14 bases between. Germline-derived CDR1 and CDR2 are SGHNT and YYREEE (reference sequence). CDR3 length equals 13 residues. For the CDR3, the DNA is TGTGCCAGCAGCCTGACAATGAATGGTGGCTACACCTTC. Protein: CASSLTMNGGYTF. The full variable domain, its missing parts supplied by reference TRBV5-4 and TRBJ1-2, is ETGVTQSPTHLIKTRGQQVTLRCSSQSGHNTVSWYQQALGQGPQFIFQYYREEENGRGNFPPRFSGLQFPNYSSELNVNALELDDSALYLCASSLTMNGGYTFGSGTRLTVV.

This clone was counted between two and nine times. The chain has TRBV7-8 and TRBJ1-4, with 10 bases aligning to TRBD1. From germline, CDR1 is SGHVS and CDR2 FQNEAQ. Trimming took 0 bases from V and 8 from J; bases not matched to a gene: 6. The CDR3 contains 16 residues. The CDR3 spells CASSLASGTGDEKLFF. The CDR3 bases are TGTGCCAGCAGCTTAGCCTCCGGGACAGGGGACGAAAAACTGTTTTTT.

The chain uses TRBV10-2 and TRBJ2-7; D is unclear. V dropped 1 base and J dropped 2 bases, with 6 bases sitting between them. The CDR3 length is 13 residues. Germline V gene data show CDR1 as WSHSY and CDR2 as SAAADI. CDR3 bases: TGCGCCAGCAGTGAGTTACAACCCTACGAGCAGTACTTC. Its protein product is CASSELQPYEQYF.

This sequence joins TRBV5-4 and TRBJ2-5; 7 bases map to TRBD1. Germline V gene sequence: CDR1 SGHNT, CDR2 YYREEE (reference sequence). The CDR3 has 14 amino acids. V was clipped by 6 bases and J by 0 bases; unmatched bases: 5. The CDR3 is CASTFDRDQETQYF. DNA of the CDR3: TGTGCCAGCACCTTCGACAGGGACCAAGAGACCCAGTACTTC.

The chain carries TRBV7-3 and TRBJ2-1, with 13 bases aligning to TRBD2. With V trimmed by 4 bases and J by 7 bases, 10 bases remained unmatched. Germline V gives CDR1 SGHTA, CDR2 FQGTGA. CDR3 length: 17 amino acids. The CDR3 loop reads CASSYRAGTSGVNEQFF. Here the CDR3 DNA reads TGTGCCAGCAGCTACCGGGCCGGGACTAGCGGGGTGAATGAGCAGTTCTTC. Supplemented by reference TRBV7-3 and TRBJ2-1, the full variable domain reads GAGVSQTPSNKVTEKGKYVELRCDPISGHTALYWYRQSLGQGPEFLIYFQGTGAADDSGLPNDRFFAVRPEGSVSTLKIQRTERGDSAVYLCASSYRAGTSGVNEQFFGPGTRLTVL.

The V and J genes are TRBV18 and TRBJ2-7; D unclear. Trimming pared 2 bases from V and 2 bases from J, leaving 13 bases between. Germline assignment: CDR1 KGHSH and CDR2 LQKENI. The CDR3 is made up of 15 amino acids. In DNA, the CDR3 is TGTGCCAGCTCACCATCCCTTGGCGGTCCCTACGAGCAGTACTTC. Translated: CASSPSLGGPYEQYF.